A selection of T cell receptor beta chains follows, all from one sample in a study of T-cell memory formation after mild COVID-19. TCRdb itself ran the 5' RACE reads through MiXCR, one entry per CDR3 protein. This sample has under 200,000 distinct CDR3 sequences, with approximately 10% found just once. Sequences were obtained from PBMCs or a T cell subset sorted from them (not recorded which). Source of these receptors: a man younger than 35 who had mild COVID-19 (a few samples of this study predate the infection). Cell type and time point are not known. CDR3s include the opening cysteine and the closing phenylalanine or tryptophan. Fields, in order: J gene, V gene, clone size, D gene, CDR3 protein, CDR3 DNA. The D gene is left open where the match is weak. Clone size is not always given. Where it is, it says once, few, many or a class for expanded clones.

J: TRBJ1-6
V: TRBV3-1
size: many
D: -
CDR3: CASSLTDNSPLHF
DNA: TGTGCCAGCAGCCTTACTGATAATTCACCCCTCCACTTT

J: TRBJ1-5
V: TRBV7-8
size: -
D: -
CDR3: CASSFGAWGNQPQHF
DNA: TGTGCCAGCAGCTTCGGGGCGTGGGGAAATCAGCCCCAGCATTTT

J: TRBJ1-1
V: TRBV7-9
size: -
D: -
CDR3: CASSLDGGTSAFF
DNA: TGTGCCAGCAGCTTAGATGGGGGGACATCAGCTTTCTTT

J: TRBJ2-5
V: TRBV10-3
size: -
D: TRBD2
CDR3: CAISRLAGGETQYF
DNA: TGTGCCATCAGTCGGCTAGCGGGGGGGGAGACCCAGTACTTC

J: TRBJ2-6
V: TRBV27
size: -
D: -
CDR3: CASSPMVGVAGANVLTF
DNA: TGTGCCAGCAGTCCCATGGTGGGTGTCGCTGGGGCCAACGTCCTGACTTTC

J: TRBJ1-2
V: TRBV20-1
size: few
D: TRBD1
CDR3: CSARETGLYYGYTF
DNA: TGCAGTGCTCGAGAGACAGGGCTATACTATGGCTACACCTTC

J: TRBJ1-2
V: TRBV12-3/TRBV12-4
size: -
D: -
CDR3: CASSLSPGGYTF
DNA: TGTGCCAGCAGTTTATCCCCGGGGGGCTACACCTTC

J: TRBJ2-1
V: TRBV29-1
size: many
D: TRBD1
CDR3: CSVDFGTGNREQFF
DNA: TGCAGCGTTGACTTCGGGACAGGGAATAGGGAGCAGTTCTTC

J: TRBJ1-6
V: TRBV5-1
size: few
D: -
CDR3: CASSLKRQYVDSPLHF
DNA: TGCGCCAGCAGCTTAAAAAGACAGTACGTTGATTCACCCCTCCACTTT

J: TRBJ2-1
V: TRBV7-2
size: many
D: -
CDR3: CASSLDPVALPEQFF
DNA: TGTGCCAGCAGCTTAGACCCCGTGGCCCTACCTGAGCAGTTCTTC

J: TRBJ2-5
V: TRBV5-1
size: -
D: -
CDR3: CASGWLGDSTQETQYF
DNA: TGCGCCAGCGGGTGGTTGGGCGACAGCACGCAAGAGACCCAGTACTTC

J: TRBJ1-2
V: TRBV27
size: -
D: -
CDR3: CASSLSDSNYGYTF
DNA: TGTGCCAGCAGTTTGTCGGACAGCAACTATGGCTACACCTTC

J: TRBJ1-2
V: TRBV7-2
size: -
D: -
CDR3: CASSPRIAAYGYTF
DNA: TGTGCCAGCAGCCCGAGGATCGCAGCCTATGGCTACACCTTC

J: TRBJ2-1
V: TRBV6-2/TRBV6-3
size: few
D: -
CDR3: CASSYQPNNEQFF
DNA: TGTGCCAGCAGTTACCAGCCCAACAATGAGCAGTTCTTC

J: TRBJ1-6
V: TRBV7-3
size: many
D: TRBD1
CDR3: CASSFGTGGTSPLHF
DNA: TGTGCCAGCAGCTTCGGGACAGGGGGCACGTCACCCCTCCACTTT

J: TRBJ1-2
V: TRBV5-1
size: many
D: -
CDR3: CASSLSQAGGGYTF
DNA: TGCGCCAGCAGCTTGAGTCAGGCGGGCGGTGGCTACACCTTC

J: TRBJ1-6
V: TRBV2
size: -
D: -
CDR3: CASRLRVGENSPLHF
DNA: TGTGCCAGCAGACTCCGCGTGGGGGAGAATTCACCCCTCCACTTT

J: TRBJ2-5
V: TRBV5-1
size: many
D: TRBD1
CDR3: CASSSQGGETQYF
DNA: TGCGCCAGCAGCTCACAGGGGGGAGAGACCCAGTACTTC

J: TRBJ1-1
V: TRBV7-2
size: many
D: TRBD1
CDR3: CASSPRRTGNEWRTEAFF
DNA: TGTGCCAGCAGCCCCCGCCGGACAGGGAATGAATGGAGGACTGAAGCTTTCTTT

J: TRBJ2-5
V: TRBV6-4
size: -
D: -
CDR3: CASSDKGRETQYF
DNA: TGTGCCAGCAGTGACAAAGGGAGGGAGACCCAGTACTTC

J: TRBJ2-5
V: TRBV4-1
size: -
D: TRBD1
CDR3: CASSQGVGQIPETQYF
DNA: TGCGCCAGCAGCCAAGGGGTGGGACAGATCCCAGAGACCCAGTACTTC

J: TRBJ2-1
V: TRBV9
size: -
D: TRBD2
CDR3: CASSGGLAINNEQFF
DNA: TGTGCCAGCAGCGGGGGACTAGCGATTAACAATGAGCAGTTCTTC

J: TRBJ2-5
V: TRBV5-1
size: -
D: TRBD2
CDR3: CASSLFPAGGAETQYF
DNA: TGCGCCAGCAGCTTGTTCCCAGCGGGGGGCGCGGAGACCCAGTACTTC

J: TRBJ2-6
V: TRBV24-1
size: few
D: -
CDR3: CATSQRSGANVLTF
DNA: TGTGCCACCAGCCAGCGGTCTGGGGCCAACGTCCTGACTTTC

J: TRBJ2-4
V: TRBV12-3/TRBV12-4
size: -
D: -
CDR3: CASRGLAKNIQYF
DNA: TGTGCCAGCAGGGGACTAGCCAAAAACATTCAGTACTTC

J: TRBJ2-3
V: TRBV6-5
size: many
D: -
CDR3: CASSRTLYADTQYF
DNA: TGTGCCAGCAGTCGAACCCTTTACGCAGATACGCAGTATTTT

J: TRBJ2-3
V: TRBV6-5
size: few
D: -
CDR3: CASSYGAPGTQYF
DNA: TGTGCCAGCAGTTATGGAGCCCCGGGTACGCAGTATTTT

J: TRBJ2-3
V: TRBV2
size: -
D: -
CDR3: CASSPRGAGNPRTDTQYF
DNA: TGTGCCAGCAGTCCCAGAGGGGCGGGGAACCCGCGCACAGATACGCAGTATTTT

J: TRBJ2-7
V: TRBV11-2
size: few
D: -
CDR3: CASSRMGGTYEQYF
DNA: TGTGCCAGCAGCCGGATGGGAGGAACCTACGAGCAGTACTTC

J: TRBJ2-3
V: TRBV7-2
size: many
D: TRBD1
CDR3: CASSLVGTGFTDTQYF
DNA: TGTGCCAGCAGCTTAGTCGGGACAGGATTCACAGATACGCAGTATTTT

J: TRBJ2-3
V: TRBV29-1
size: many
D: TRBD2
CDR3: CSVWKAGVTDTQYF
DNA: TGCAGCGTTTGGAAAGCGGGGGTCACAGATACGCAGTATTTT

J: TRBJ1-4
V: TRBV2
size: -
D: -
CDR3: CASSEGVGLYHF
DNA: TGTGCCAGCAGTGAAGGTGTGGGACTCTACCATTTT

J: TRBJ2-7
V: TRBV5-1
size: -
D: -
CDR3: CASNQFPTYEQYF
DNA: TGCGCCAGCAACCAGTTTCCGACCTACGAGCAGTACTTC

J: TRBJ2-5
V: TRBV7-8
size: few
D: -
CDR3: CASSFTDQETQYF
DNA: TGTGCCAGCAGCTTCACAGACCAAGAGACCCAGTACTTC

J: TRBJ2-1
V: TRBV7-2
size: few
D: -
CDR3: CASSLGIRGNEQFF
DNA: TGTGCCAGCAGCTTAGGGATCAGGGGAAATGAGCAGTTCTTC